This paragraph covers one TCR beta chain sequence. Its antigen remains unidentified. The input lacks base qualities; no much larger clone sits a single base away. This specimen comes from a study of blood T cell repertoires in COVID-19 (dated by TCRdb to the early 2020s). For the study in its entirety: Collaborator samples came from the United States, Italy and Spain and covered acute and convalescent phases of COVID-19. The sample metadata nearly always contained a de-identified subject ID, COVID-19 status, age in years and sex. Where HLA class I and class II types were available, the types were taken from metadata supplied by the sample provider, not from assay-based typing. The prospective study material was composed of cDNA or gDNA derived from T cells, B-cell-depleted T cells, or PBMCs. Deeply sampled blood TCRbeta repertoires from subjects exposed to, actively infected with, or recovered from COVID-19 were included in the dataset. Samples came from the ongoing ImmuneRACE study (first 160 participants) plus 1,254 subjects from 6 global collaborators. The repertoires were made available in a free public database intended to serve as a resource for research on the immune response to SARS-CoV-2.

The immunoSEQ Assay, a bias-controlled multiplex PCR, was used to amplify TCRbeta CDR3 regions from genomic DNA. The original pipeline was this. The number of nucleated cells in each sample was estimated from the amplification of reference gene primers within the assay. To quantify the absolute abundance of each unique TCRbeta CDR3 rearrangement, sequence reads were collapsed and filtered. For each sample, productive Simpson clonality was calculated by taking the square root of Simpson's diversity index across productive rearrangements. TCRdb re-hosts the immuneACCESS table, in-frame sequences only. Its copies lack some clones; in the studies checked, an unresolved V gene accounts for under half of them, and the cause for the rest is not known. V, J and clone size were drawn from that table, and D and trimming were deduced from the DNA. The sample table lists about 80,000 clones, more than 70% of them with a count of one. The ten largest clones capture around 7.3% of the sample.

The germline V gene encodes CDR1 LNHDA and CDR2 SQIVND (reference sequence). Its CDR3 holds 14 amino acids, cysteine through phenylalanine. The read is trimmed to its CDR3 DNA, 42 bases read in frame from base 1. V is cut back by 4 bases and J by 3 bases, with 3 bases in the junction unmatched. Collaborating institutions collected whole blood in K2EDTA tubes following their own protocols. For TCRbeta analysis, collaborators shipped samples in one of three forms: frozen whole blood, isolated PBMCs, or DNA extracted from either of those sample types. Findings and caveats that apply to the study as a whole: How much clinical and demographic metadata was included differed by source and by participant, and the metadata was provided uncurated.

Recombination linked TRBV19 to TRBJ2-1; 7 bases in the middle match TRBD2. Material: peripheral blood. This clonotype originated in a woman aged 80 or over with acute or convalescent COVID-19. In nucleotide form, the sequence is TGTGCCAGTAGTAAAAGCGGGGTCTACAATGAGCAGTTCTTC. Its product reads: CASSKSGVYNEQFF. Full variable domain (CDR3 extended with the reference TRBV19 and TRBJ2-1 proteins): DGGITQSPKYLFRKEGQNVTLSCEQNLNHDAMYWYRQDPGQGLRLIYYSQIVNDFQKGDIAEGYSVSREKKESFPLTVTSAQKNPTAFYLCASSKSGVYNEQFFGPGTRLTVL.